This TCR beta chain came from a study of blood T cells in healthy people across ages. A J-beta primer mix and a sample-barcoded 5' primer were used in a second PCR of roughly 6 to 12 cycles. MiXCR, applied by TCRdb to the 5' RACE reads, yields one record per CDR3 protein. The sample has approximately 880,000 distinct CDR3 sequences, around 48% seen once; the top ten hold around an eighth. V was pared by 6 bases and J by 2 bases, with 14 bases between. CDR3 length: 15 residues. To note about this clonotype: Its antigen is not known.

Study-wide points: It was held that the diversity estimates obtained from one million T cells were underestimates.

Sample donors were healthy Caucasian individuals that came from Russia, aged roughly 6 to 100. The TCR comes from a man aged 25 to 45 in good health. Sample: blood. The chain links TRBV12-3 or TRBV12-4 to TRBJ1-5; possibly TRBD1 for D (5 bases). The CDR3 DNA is TGTGCCAGCAGCCTGTGGGCACAGGGCAATCAGCCCCAGCATTTT. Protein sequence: CASSLWAQGNQPQHF.